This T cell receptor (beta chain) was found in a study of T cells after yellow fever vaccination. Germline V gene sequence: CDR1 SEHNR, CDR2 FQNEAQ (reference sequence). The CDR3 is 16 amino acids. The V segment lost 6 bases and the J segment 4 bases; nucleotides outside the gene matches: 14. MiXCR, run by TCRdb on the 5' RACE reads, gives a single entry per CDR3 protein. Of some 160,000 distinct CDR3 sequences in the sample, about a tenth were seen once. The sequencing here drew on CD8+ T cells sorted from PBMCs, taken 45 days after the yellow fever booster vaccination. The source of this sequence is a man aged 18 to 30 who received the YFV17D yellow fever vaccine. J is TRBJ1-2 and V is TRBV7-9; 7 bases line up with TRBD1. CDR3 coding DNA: TGTGCCAGCAGTTTTAGCGGGGGACAGTGGCTCTATGGCTACACCTTC. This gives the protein CASSFSGGQWLYGYTF.